Following are 18 T cell receptor beta chains from one sample sequenced in a study of radiation and T cells in renal cell carcinoma. Time point reported: blood 2 weeks post-SBRT. Described treatment: 15 Gy SBRT to primary tumor, nephrectomy 4 weeks later. Assay: immunoSEQ multiplex PCR; the TCRdb copy retains only in-frame clones and omits some. The data hold 150,000 to 190,000 clones, with approximately 86% observed a single time. Sample: blood, taken from a patient whose treatment included radiotherapy and nephrectomy. These receptors were collected from a woman in her forties or fifties with renal cell carcinoma.

V and J are TRBV25-1 and TRBJ1-1, with a tentative D call TRBD1 (6 bases). This CDR3 contains 17 residues. With 6 bases removed from V and 4 bases from J, the gap between germline ends came to 24 bases. Germline CDR1 reads MGHDK; CDR2 reads SYGVNS. CDR3 DNA sequence: TGTGCCAGCAGCGATCCAGAGGGGGGTGTTTCGGGCACTGAAGCTTTCTTT. Residues: CASSDPEGGVSGTEAFF. The variable domain in full, completed from reference TRBV25-1 and TRBJ1-1, reads EADIYQTPRYLVIGTGKKITLECSQTMGHDKMYWYQQDPGMELHLIHYSYGVNSTEKGDLSSESTVSRIRTEHFPLTLESARPSHTSQYLCASSDPEGGVSGTEAFFGQGTRLTVV.

V gene TRBV7-2 combines with J gene TRBJ2-3, with a weak D call TRBD2 (6 bases). The CDR3 loop spans 15 amino acids. Germline V gene data show CDR1 as SGHTA and CDR2 as FQGNSA. V was shortened by 5 bases and J by 2 bases, with 14 bases between the two germline ends. The CDR3 here is CASSIRGTVTDTQYF. CDR3 DNA sequence: TGTGCCAGCAGCATACGGGGGACGGTCACAGATACGCAGTATTTT.

The V call is TRBV18, the J call TRBJ2-5; 9 nucleotides line up with TRBD2. Per the germline V gene, CDR1 is KGHSH and CDR2 is LQKENI. With 3 bases clipped from V and 5 bases from J, the junction kept 10 bases outside the gene matches. The CDR3 length is 16 residues. CDR3 sequence: CASSPSAGGRRETQYF. The CDR3 region has the DNA TGTGCCAGCTCACCCTCAGCGGGGGGCCGAAGGGAGACCCAGTACTTC.

The chain links TRBV6-1 to TRBJ1-4; no definite D call. The CDR3 totals 16 residues. CDR1 and CDR2 from the germline V gene are MNHNS and SASEGT. V was cut by 4 bases and J by 8 bases, with 20 bases left in between. In nucleotides, the CDR3 is TGTGCCAGCAGTGGAAACTGGGTGCGAAAGGAGGAAAAACTGTTTTTT. Amino acid sequence: CASSGNWVRKEEKLFF.

This sequence joins TRBV5-4 and TRBJ1-2, with a possible D match to TRBD1 (5 bases). Trimming shortened V by 3 bases and J by 4 bases, and 13 bases separated the two germline ends. Per the germline V gene, CDR1 is SGHNT and CDR2 is YYREEE (reference sequence). The CDR3 consists of 14 residues. For the CDR3, the DNA is TGTGCCAGCAGCTCCCCTGACAGTGTCTATGGCTACACCTTC. As protein: CASSSPDSVYGYTF.

This clone was seen only once. The chain combines TRBV5-1 with TRBJ1-3; maybe TRBD1 (5 bases). Trimming pared 0 bases from V and 4 bases from J, leaving 14 bases between. Per the germline V gene, CDR1 is SGHRS and CDR2 is YFSETQ. The CDR3 contains 16 residues. The CDR3 nucleotides read TGCGCCAGCAGCTTGGTCGCAGGGAACTTCGGAAACACCATATATTTT. Translation: CASSLVAGNFGNTIYF.

The gene calls are TRBV7-2 and TRBJ2-7, with a weak D call TRBD1 (5 bases). The CDR3 contains 13 residues. CDR1 is SGHTA, CDR2 FQGNSA, per germline. Trimming removed 4 bases from V and 2 bases from J, with 9 bases in between. The CDR3 DNA sequence: TGTGCCAGCAGCTCGCAGGGCGCCTACGAGCAGTACTTC. Translating gives CASSSQGAYEQYF.

This clone has only one observation. The junction shows a germline mismatch at one end, possibly a read error. V and J are TRBV5-1 and TRBJ1-2; D perhaps matches TRBD1 (6 bases). CDR1 SGHRS and CDR2 YFSETQ come from the germline V gene. The CDR3 loop spans 12 amino acids. Here the CDR3 reads CASSKTGSGYTF. As DNA, the CDR3 is TGTGCCAGCAGCAAGACAGGTTCTGGCTACACCTTC.

This chain connects TRBV5-1 to TRBJ2-1; no clear D. V was clipped by 4 bases and J by 9 bases, with 11 bases between them. The CDR3 is 12 amino acids. Germline assignment: CDR1 SGHRS and CDR2 YFSETQ. CDR3 loop: CASSRDYPEQFF. CDR3 nucleotides: TGCGCCAGCAGCCGAGATTATCCTGAGCAGTTCTTC.

This clone was picked up many times. The J gene is TRBJ1-6, the V gene TRBV19; TRBD1 is a possible D gene (5 bases). This CDR3 region has 15 residues. Germline values: CDR1 LNHDA, CDR2 SQIVND (reference sequence). Between the trimmed V and J ends, which lost 0 bases and 8 bases, there was a span of 11 bases. CDR3 nucleotide sequence: TGTGCCAGTAGTATAGATGCAGGGTTGGATTCACCCCTCCACTTT. It yields the protein CASSIDAGLDSPLHF. Full variable domain (remainder filled in from reference TRBV19 and TRBJ1-6): DGGITQSPKYLFRKEGQNVTLSCEQNLNHDAMYWYRQDPGQGLRLIYYSQIVNDFQKGDIAEGYSVSREKKESFPLTVTSAQKNPTAFYLCASSIDAGLDSPLHFGNGTRLTVT.

The chain joins TRBV7-9 to TRBJ1-5; D is uncertain. Germline-derived CDR1 and CDR2 are SEHNR and FQNEAQ (reference sequence). This CDR3 comprises 17 residues. Trimming removed 3 bases from V and 2 bases from J, with 17 bases in between. The CDR3 loop is CASSFGLSGEGNQPQHF. As DNA, the CDR3 is TGTGCCAGCAGCTTCGGACTTTCTGGAGAGGGCAATCAGCCCCAGCATTTT.

The rearrangement uses TRBV29-1 and TRBJ2-3; D unresolved. Trimming removed 2 bases at V and 3 bases at J, with 6 bases between. CDR1 and CDR2 (germline): SQVTM, ANQGSEA. This CDR3 comprises 12 residues. The CDR3 bases are TGCAGCGTTGAACCTGCGACAGATACGCAGTATTTT. As protein: CSVEPATDTQYF.

The chain links TRBV15 to TRBJ1-2; a possible D gene is TRBD1 (6 bases). The CDR3 contains 14 residues. Germline V gene data show CDR1 as LNHNV and CDR2 as YYDKDF (reference sequence). Trimming shortened V by 5 bases and J by 5 bases, and 15 bases separated the two germline ends. In DNA, the CDR3 is TGTGCCACCAGCGGGACGGGACATCGTTATGGCTACACCTTC. Its protein is CATSGTGHRYGYTF.

V and J are TRBV2 and TRBJ2-2; tentatively, D is TRBD1 (6 bases). The CDR3 is made up of 17 amino acids. V dropped 2 bases and J dropped 3 bases, with 16 bases sitting between them. Germline CDR1 and CDR2: SNHLY and FYNNEI. The DNA for the CDR3 is TGTGCCAGCAGTGAACCGTCACAGGGTTCGGACACCGGGGAGCTGTTTTTT. As protein: CASSEPSQGSDTGELFF.

The chain is built from TRBV12-5 and TRBJ2-1; 11 bases fit TRBD2. The V gene's germline CDR1 is LGHNT and CDR2 FRNRAP. The CDR3 spans 17 residues. Trimming cost V 1 base and J 0 bases; bases outside gene matches: 2. The CDR3 sequence: CASGLASGGTSYNEQFF. The CDR3 region has the DNA TGTGCTAGTGGTTTGGCTAGCGGGGGGACCTCCTACAATGAGCAGTTCTTC.

This chain links TRBV27 with TRBJ1-2; D gene ambiguous. Germline lookup yields CDR1 MNHEY and CDR2 SMNVEV (reference sequence). The CDR3 consists of 13 residues. The V end was cut by 4 bases, the J end by 5 bases, with 11 bases between. CDR3 sequence reads: CASSYDGEYGYTF. In nucleotides, the CDR3 is TGTGCCAGCAGTTACGACGGGGAATATGGCTACACCTTC.

The chain carries TRBV19 and TRBJ1-2; TRBD1 aligns across 7 bases. V lost 1 base, J lost 4 bases, and 3 bases stayed unmatched. CDR1 LNHDA and CDR2 SQIVND come from the germline V gene (reference sequence). The CDR3 runs to 14 residues. The CDR3: CASSIGDRFYGYTF. CDR3 bases: TGTGCCAGTAGTATAGGGGACAGATTCTATGGCTACACCTTC.

The chain couples TRBV6-4 to TRBJ2-3; no firm D call. Germline lookup yields CDR1 MRHNA and CDR2 SNTAGT. V was shortened by 4 bases and J by 2 bases, with 7 bases between the two germline ends. CDR3 size: 13 residues. The CDR3, as DNA: TGTGCCAGCAGTGGGCACAACACAGATACGCAGTATTTT. Translation: CASSGHNTDTQYF.